This TCR beta chain is from a study of T-cell reconstitution after alpha-beta-depleted transplantation in children. Study-level results: At one year after transplant, newly produced T cells mostly accounted for T-cell counts and diversity. The study reportedly traced alpha-beta T cells about two months after transplant to several hundred expanded graft clones. Some patients showed high day-60 TCRbeta diversity, which derived from surviving recipient T cells and thymic progenitors.

Preparing the TCRbeta library involved the use of unique molecular identifiers. TCRdb reprocessed the PCR reads with MiXCR, giving one entry per CDR3 protein. Of 450,000 to 550,000 distinct CDR3 sequences in the sample, over 10% were seen once. With respect to this clonotype: The antigen is undetermined.

The sample consisted of PBMCs, mostly from graft donor cells, taken 180 days after TCRalphabeta/CD19-depleted stem cell transplant. The receptor's source is a female patient aged 2-9 years who had a stem cell transplant for aplastic anemia, so the T cells may come from the graft donor.

The CDR3 here is CASSLDRGMREQYF. DNA for the CDR3: TGTGCCAGCAGCTTGGACAGGGGGATGCGCGAGCAGTACTTC. The chain links TRBV7-3 to TRBJ2-7; TRBD1 matches 10 bases. Losses at the gene ends were 3 bases for V and 6 bases for J; bases not matched to a gene: 5. The CDR3 sequence is 14 residues long. CDR1 is SGHTA and CDR2 is FQGTGA in the germline V gene.